Listed here are 26 T cell receptor beta chains from one sample, sequenced in a study of blood T cells in healthy people across ages. Alongside a J-beta primer mix, a sample-barcoded 5' primer served in a second PCR lasting roughly 6 to 11 cycles. TCRdb re-called the 5' RACE reads through MiXCR, storing one row per CDR3 protein. The data show about 780,000 distinct CDR3 sequences, about 47% seen once. Sequencing was carried out using blood. The receptors come from a man older than 75 in good health.

This clonotype has a handful of counts. In DNA form, the CDR3 reads TGTGCCAGCAGCTTCGGGACAAACAGAGGAAGTACCCAGTACTTC. Its translation: CASSFGTNRGSTQYF. The genes are TRBV7-2 and TRBJ2-5; possibly TRBD1 for D (6 bases). The CDR3 is made up of 15 amino acids. V was pared by 3 bases and J by 8 bases, with 19 bases between. CDR1 SGHTA and CDR2 FQGNSA come from the germline V gene.

The CDR3 DNA reads as TGCAGCGTTGGGTCGCAGGGGTTGGACACTGAAGCTTTCTTT. Protein product: CSVGSQGLDTEAFF. The gene calls are TRBV29-1 and TRBJ1-1; D perhaps matches TRBD1 (6 bases). CDR3 length equals 14 residues. CDR1 and CDR2 (germline): SQVTM, ANQGSEA. The V end lost 4 bases, the J end lost 3 bases, and 15 bases lay between the germline ends.

This clonotype was counted ten times or more. V usage is TRBV5-1 and J usage is TRBJ1-1; D is perhaps TRBD1 (5 bases). Germline values: CDR1 SGHRS, CDR2 YFSETQ. Trimming took off 5 bases at V and 3 bases at J, with 17 bases between the two ends. This CDR3 is built from 15 residues. The CDR3 sequence: CASRVDAGRDTEAFF. CDR3 bases: TGCGCCAGCAGGGTTGACGCAGGGAGGGACACTGAAGCTTTCTTT. Full variable domain (rest looked up from reference TRBV5-1 and TRBJ1-1): KAGVTQTPRYLIKTRGQQVTLSCSPISGHRSVSWYQQTPGQGLQFLFEYFSETQRNKGNFPGRFSGRQFSNSRSEMNVSTLELGDSALYLCASRVDAGRDTEAFFGQGTRLTVV.

The chain links TRBV10-3 to TRBJ2-5; a weak D match, TRBD2 (5 bases). The CDR3 has 15 residues. V lost 0 bases, J lost 11 bases, and 19 bases lay in between. Per the germline V gene, CDR1 is ENHRY and CDR2 is SYGVKD. CDR3 in DNA: TGTGCCATCAGTGAGTCGATCCCGGGATACACTGAGCAGTACTTC. It encodes CAISESIPGYTEQYF.

This clonotype turned up a few times. V usage is TRBV11-1 and J usage is TRBJ2-2, with 9 bases matching TRBD1. The CDR3 runs to 16 residues. Germline loops: CDR1 SGHAT, CDR2 FQDESV (reference sequence). Trimming took 7 bases from V and 6 from J; bases not matched to a gene: 12. The chain's CDR3 is CASNHHVQGAAGELFF. CDR3 DNA sequence: TGTGCCAGCAACCACCACGTACAGGGGGCGGCCGGGGAGCTGTTTTTT.

This clonotype showed up just a few times. The chain combines TRBV3-1 with TRBJ2-3, with 8 bases fitting TRBD1. CDR1 and CDR2 (germline): LGHDT, YNNKEL (reference sequence). This CDR3 has 14 amino acids. V was clipped by 1 base and J by 3 bases; unmatched bases: 0. As DNA, the CDR3 is TGTGCCAGCAGCCAAGGACAGGGGACAGATACGCAGTATTTT. It specifies CASSQGQGTDTQYF.

The V and J genes are TRBV6-5 and TRBJ1-6; D not certain. The germline V gene has CDR1 MNHEY and CDR2 SVGAGI. Between the trimmed V and J ends, which lost 6 bases and 6 bases, there was a span of 6 bases. The CDR3 has 12 residues. The CDR3 reads CASRLTNSPLHF. Written as DNA, the CDR3 is TGTGCCAGCAGACTAACTAATTCACCCCTCCACTTT.

This clonotype has a handful of counts. CDR3 DNA: TGTGCCAGCAGCTTTGCAGCGCGTGAGCAGTACTTC. It is translated as CASSFAAREQYF. The J gene is TRBJ2-7, the V gene TRBV5-5, with D hard to call. V gave up 2 bases and J gave up 7 bases, with 10 bases separating them. Germline V gene sequence: CDR1 SGHKS, CDR2 YYEKEE (reference sequence). This CDR3 comprises 12 residues.

The gene calls are TRBV7-9 and TRBJ2-7, with TRBD1 identical over 9 bases. The V gene's germline CDR1 is SEHNR and CDR2 FQNEAQ (reference sequence). The V segment lost 5 bases and the J segment 6 bases; nucleotides outside the gene matches: 8. This CDR3 spans 14 amino acids. The CDR3 here is CASSPGQGYGEQYF. The CDR3 nucleotides read TGTGCCAGCAGCCCCGGACAGGGGTATGGCGAGCAGTACTTC.

The CDR3 DNA sequence: TGTGCCAGCAGCTTAGGTCTCACCAGGGCCAGCAACAATGAGCAGTTCTTC. This sequence encodes CASSLGLTRASNNEQFF. This chain uses TRBV7-2 with TRBJ2-1; TRBD1 might be the D (5 bases). CDR1 and CDR2 (germline): SGHTA, FQGNSA. Trimming pared 1 base from V and 5 bases from J, leaving 18 bases between. CDR3 length equals 17 residues.

The rearrangement uses TRBV6-6 and TRBJ2-5; 11 bases are a match to TRBD2. Trimming removed 6 bases from V and 4 bases from J; junction bases left unmatched: 10. Germline lookup yields CDR1 MNHNY and CDR2 SVGAGI (reference sequence). The CDR3 sequence is 16 residues long. The CDR3 DNA reads as TGTGCCAGCAGATCCCGACTAGCGGGGACGGGAGAGACCCAGTACTTC. Amino acids: CASRSRLAGTGETQYF.

This clonotype was seen a handful of times. V usage is TRBV7-2 and J usage is TRBJ2-4, with D perhaps matching TRBD1 or TRBD2 (5 bases each). Germline V gives CDR1 SGHTA, CDR2 FQGNSA. The V and J ends lost 1 base and 6 bases respectively, with 13 bases between them. The CDR3 has 15 amino acids. As DNA, the CDR3 is TGTGCCAGCAGCTTAGATAGAGGGGCCCTAAACATTCAGTACTTC. Encoded protein: CASSLDRGALNIQYF.

This clonotype has at least ten counts. This chain connects TRBV12-3 or TRBV12-4 to TRBJ2-7; TRBD2 agrees at 10 bases. V lost 6 bases, J lost 6 bases, and 11 bases stayed unmatched. The CDR3 runs to 15 residues. As DNA, the CDR3 is TGTGCCAGCAGCCCTCAACTAGCGGGGTTCGGCGAGCAGTACTTC. It codes for CASSPQLAGFGEQYF.

The chain couples TRBV6-2 or TRBV6-3 to TRBJ2-2; tentatively, D is TRBD2 (6 bases). The CDR3 is 13 amino acids. Between the trimmed V and J ends, which lost 8 bases and 3 bases, there was a span of 10 bases. Per germline, CDR1 MNHEY and CDR2 SVGEGT. This CDR3 reads CASGGAYTGELFF. In DNA form, the CDR3 reads TGTGCCAGCGGAGGGGCCTACACCGGGGAGCTGTTTTTT.

The rearrangement uses TRBV7-2 and TRBJ2-7; 8 positions match TRBD2. This CDR3 is 12 amino acids long. In germline, CDR1 is SGHTA, CDR2 FQGNSA. With 5 bases clipped from V and 12 bases from J, the junction kept 9 bases outside the gene matches. The CDR3 spells CASSLGGGDWYF. The CDR3, as DNA: TGTGCCAGCAGCCTCGGGGGGGGCGATTGGTACTTC.

This clonotype was counted many times. The rearrangement joins TRBV6-2 or TRBV6-3 to TRBJ2-7, with 8 bases that match TRBD1. From germline, CDR1 is MNHEY and CDR2 SVGEGT. V lost 6 bases, J lost 2 bases, and 0 bases stayed unmatched. The CDR3 spans 12 residues. CDR3 amino acids: CASRDRAYEQYF. The CDR3 DNA follows: TGTGCCAGCAGGGACAGGGCCTACGAGCAGTACTTC.

There are many counts of this clonotype. This sequence joins TRBV10-3 and TRBJ2-3, with 10 bases aligning to TRBD2. This CDR3 contains 14 residues. V lost 4 bases, J lost 3 bases, and 1 base stayed unmatched. Germline values: CDR1 ENHRY, CDR2 SYGVKD. For the CDR3, the DNA is TGTGCCATCAGTGGAGCGGGAGGGACAGATACGCAGTATTTT. Residues: CAISGAGGTDTQYF.

CDR3 sequence (DNA): TGTGCCAGCAGCGTGACAGGGAATGAAAAACTGTTTTTT. Its translation is CASSVTGNEKLFF. V and J are TRBV7-2 and TRBJ1-4; TRBD1 matches at 7 bases. The germline V gene has CDR1 SGHTA and CDR2 FQGNSA. The V segment lost 5 bases and the J segment 5 bases; nucleotides outside the gene matches: 2. The CDR3 loop spans 13 amino acids.

Of note for this clonotype: With a much larger clone just one base away, this may be a read error. The rearrangement joins TRBV7-6 to TRBJ2-5; 8 bases match TRBD1. The CDR3 is made up of 14 amino acids. The germline V gene has CDR1 SGHVS and CDR2 FNYEAQ. V trimming: 3 bases; J trimming: 11 bases; junction bases outside the gene matches: 11. The CDR3 sequence is CASSFDRGGYGQYF. The CDR3, as DNA: TGTGCCAGCAGCTTTGACAGGGGAGGTTACGGGCAGTACTTC.

The chain is built from TRBV5-1 and TRBJ2-7; D is undetermined. Germline CDR1 reads SGHRS; CDR2 reads YFSETQ. The CDR3 contains 14 residues. V gave up 0 bases and J gave up 7 bases, with 14 bases separating them. The CDR3 coding sequence is TGCGCCAGCAGCTTGGTTTTCCAGTCCAATGAGCAGTACTTC. Translated, it gives CASSLVFQSNEQYF.

About this clonotype: Just one base apart from a much larger clone, this may be a read error. V is TRBV5-6 and J is TRBJ2-5; 10 nucleotides match TRBD1. Per the germline V gene, CDR1 is SGHDT and CDR2 is YYEEEE. J was trimmed by 11 bases and V by 2 bases; bases with no gene match: 12. The CDR3 totals 15 residues. The CDR3: CASSLPSTGQGGQYF. DNA for the CDR3: TGTGCCAGCAGCTTACCCTCTACTGGACAGGGGGGTCAGTACTTC. The whole variable domain, filled in from reference TRBV5-6 and TRBJ2-5, reads DAGVTQSPTHLIKTRGQQVTLRCSPKSGHDTVSWYQQALGQGPQFIFQYYEEEERQRGNFPDRFSGHQFPNYSSELNVNALLLGDSALYLCASSLPSTGQGGQYFGPGTRLLVL.

V gene TRBV6-5 combines with J gene TRBJ2-1, with D possibly matching TRBD1 (5 bases). This CDR3 spans 13 amino acids. V lost 7 bases and J lost 2, with 9 bases in between. Germline CDR1 is MNHEY and CDR2 is SVGAGI. DNA of the CDR3: TGTGCCAGCATTCTGACAGCCTACAATGAGCAGTTCTTC. Translation: CASILTAYNEQFF.

The chain recombines TRBV27 with TRBJ2-4; D possibly matches TRBD1 or TRBD2 (5 bases each). In germline, CDR1 is MNHEY, CDR2 SMNVEV (reference sequence). V was clipped by 7 bases and J by 5 bases, with 15 bases between them. The CDR3 runs 14 residues. DNA of the CDR3: TGTGCCAGCAAACCCCTGGGGGAAGAAAACATTCAGTACTTC. The encoded protein is CASKPLGEENIQYF.

V is TRBV19 and J is TRBJ2-7, with D unclear. Germline-derived CDR1 and CDR2 are LNHDA and SQIVND (reference sequence). This CDR3 has 15 residues. Trimming took off 1 base at V and 4 bases at J, with 14 bases between the two ends. The CDR3 reads CASSIANNPGYEQYF. The DNA of the CDR3 is TGTGCCAGTAGTATAGCTAATAACCCGGGTTACGAGCAGTACTTC. Together with reference TRBV19 and TRBJ2-7, the CDR3 gives the full variable domain: DGGITQSPKYLFRKEGQNVTLSCEQNLNHDAMYWYRQDPGQGLRLIYYSQIVNDFQKGDIAEGYSVSREKKESFPLTVTSAQKNPTAFYLCASSIANNPGYEQYFGPGTRLTVT.

This clonotype has a count of ten or more. The V call is TRBV4-3, the J call TRBJ2-1, with a tentative D call TRBD2 (6 bases). The CDR3 length is 17 residues. CDR1 is LGHNA, CDR2 YSLEER, per germline. V shed 1 base and J shed 5 bases, with 18 bases lying between them. The CDR3 DNA is TGCGCCAGCAGCCAAGGGTTCGGGGGATTTGGGCACAATGAGCAGTTCTTC. Translation gives CASSQGFGGFGHNEQFF.

This clonotype was found many times. CDR3 nucleotides: TGTGCCAGCAGTTTAGTTTTTGACTACGAGCAGTACTTC. This sequence encodes CASSLVFDYEQYF. The chain employs TRBV27 and TRBJ2-7; D not resolved. Germline loops: CDR1 MNHEY, CDR2 SMNVEV (reference sequence). The CDR3 loop spans 13 amino acids. V lost 2 bases and J 3 bases, leaving 8 bases between the germline ends.